The T cell receptor (beta chain) under discussion was sequenced for a study of graft-versus-host responses after intestinal transplantation. Study-wide context: Each transplant was multivisceral, liver-intestinal, or isolated intestinal. Induction using anti-thymocyte globulin, followed by tacrolimus and steroids for roughly 3 years, was given to all recipients. The study, taken as a whole, reports: Investigators detected GvH clones in recipient marrow, with some emerging earlier in ileum or blood.

The CDR3 contains 15 residues. Germline CDR1 and CDR2: KGHSH and LQKENI. The V segment lost 2 bases and the J segment 0 bases; nucleotides outside the gene matches: 4. In the case of this clone: What it recognizes is unknown.

Repertoires were generated with immunoSEQ multiplex PCR, while TCRdb's copy carries only in-frame clones and drops some. The data hold over 10,000 clones, with over 65% observed a single time. Lymphocytes (intraepithelial and lamina propria) were released by processing the graft tissue. The TCR originated in a human patient who received an intestinal transplant, so some T cells may come from the graft donor. The material was ileum tissue, obtained 140 to 150 days after intestinal transplantation. This chain uses TRBV18 with TRBJ2-7; 7 bases agree with TRBD2. Written as DNA, the CDR3 is TGTGCCAGCTCACCAGGCACGGGAGGCTCCTACGAGCAGTACTTC. The encoded protein is CASSPGTGGSYEQYF. Supplemented by reference TRBV18 and TRBJ2-7, the full variable domain reads NAGVMQNPRHLVRRRGQEARLRCSPMKGHSHVYWYRQLPEEGLKFMVYLQKENIIDESGMPKERFSAEFPKEGPSILRIQQVVRGDSAAYFCASSPGTGGSYEQYFGPGTRLTVT.